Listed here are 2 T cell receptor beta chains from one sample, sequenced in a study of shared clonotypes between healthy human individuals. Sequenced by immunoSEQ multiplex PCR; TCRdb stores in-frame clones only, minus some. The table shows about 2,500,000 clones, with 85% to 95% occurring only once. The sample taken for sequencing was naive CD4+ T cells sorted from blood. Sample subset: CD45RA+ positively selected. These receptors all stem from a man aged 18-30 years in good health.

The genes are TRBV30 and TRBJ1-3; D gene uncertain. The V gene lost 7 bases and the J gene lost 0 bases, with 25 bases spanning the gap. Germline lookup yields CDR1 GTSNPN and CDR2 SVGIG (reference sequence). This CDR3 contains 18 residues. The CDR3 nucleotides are TGTGCCTTTGCGGGAGGCATCGAGATACATAACTCTGGAAACACCATATATTTT. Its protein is CAFAGGIEIHNSGNTIYF.

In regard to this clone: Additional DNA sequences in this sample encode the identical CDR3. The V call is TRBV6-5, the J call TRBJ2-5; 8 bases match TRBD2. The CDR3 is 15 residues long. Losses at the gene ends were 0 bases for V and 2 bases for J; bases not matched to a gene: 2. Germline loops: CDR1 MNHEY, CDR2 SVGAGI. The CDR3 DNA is TGTGCCAGCAGTTACTCGAGCGGGGGACAAGAGACCCAGTACTTC. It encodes CASSYSSGGQETQYF.